These 10 T cell receptor beta chains were all obtained from the same sample, sequenced in a study of CD4 T cells in relation to SARS-CoV-2 and coronaviruses. Data came from immunoSEQ multiplex PCR; TCRdb stores just in-frame clones and leaves some out. The profile covers 55,000 to 70,000 clones, with 93% appearing a single time and under 0.3% taken by the ten largest. The unexposed donors gave CD4+ T cells in about 2011-2018, prior to COVID-19. Sequenced sample: naive CD4+ T cells from PBMCs. Subset in this sample: naive CD4+ T cells isolated by negative enrichment. These receptors came from a human donor in good health.

This chain connects TRBV11-2 to TRBJ2-1, with D unclear. From germline, CDR1 is SGHAT and CDR2 FQNNGV. Trimming took 2 bases from V and 8 from J, leaving 22 bases between them. CDR3 length equals 17 residues. DNA of the CDR3: TGTGCCAGCAGCTTATCAGTCGGCCCATCAGCGTATCATGAGCAGTTCTTC. Encoded protein: CASSLSVGPSAYHEQFF.

The chain couples TRBV9 to TRBJ2-7; no firm D call. Germline-derived CDR1 and CDR2 are SGDLS and YYNGEE. The ends were cut back, 3 bases at V and 2 bases at J, with 12 bases in the middle. The CDR3 is made up of 14 amino acids. CDR3 sequence reads: CASSGSTGTYEQYF. In nucleotides, the CDR3 is TGTGCCAGCAGCGGGTCAACCGGCACCTACGAGCAGTACTTC.

The rearrangement uses TRBV28 and TRBJ1-6, with D tentatively TRBD1 (5 bases). CDR1 MDHEN and CDR2 SYDVKM come from the germline V gene. Trimming left V 7 bases short and J 4 bases short, with 17 bases between. This CDR3 region has 16 residues. The CDR3 DNA is TGTGCCAGCATTCTGGGGGGGACTATTTATAATTCACCCCTCCACTTT. Its protein product is CASILGGTIYNSPLHF.

This clone has a handful of counts. V is TRBV19 and J is TRBJ2-7; D is uncertain. With 4 bases removed from V and 3 bases from J, the gap between germline ends came to 7 bases. Germline CDR1 and CDR2: LNHDA and SQIVND (reference sequence). This CDR3 is built from 12 residues. The CDR3 reads CASSTGNYEQYF. The CDR3 coding sequence is TGTGCCAGTAGTACGGGCAACTACGAGCAGTACTTC. Filled out from reference TRBV19 and TRBJ2-7, the complete variable domain reads DGGITQSPKYLFRKEGQNVTLSCEQNLNHDAMYWYRQDPGQGLRLIYYSQIVNDFQKGDIAEGYSVSREKKESFPLTVTSAQKNPTAFYLCASSTGNYEQYFGPGTRLTVT.

This sequence joins TRBV6-5 and TRBJ1-6; tentative D call: TRBD1 (6 bases). Trimming stripped 6 bases from V and 10 bases from J, with 13 bases between. This CDR3 is 13 amino acids long. Germline CDR1 reads MNHEY; CDR2 reads SVGAGI. The CDR3 loop is CASSKQGDSPLHF. Here the CDR3 DNA reads TGTGCCAGCAGCAAACAGGGTGACTCACCCCTCCACTTT.

The J gene is TRBJ1-5, the V gene TRBV19; 8 bases align to TRBD1. The germline V gene has CDR1 LNHDA and CDR2 SQIVND (reference sequence). This CDR3 has 17 residues. J was trimmed by 0 bases and V by 3 bases; bases with no gene match: 7. The DNA of the CDR3 is TGTGCCAGTAGTATTACAGGGGGAGTCTATAGCAATCAGCCCCAGCATTTT. Its translation: CASSITGGVYSNQPQHF.

The chain joins TRBV10-1 to TRBJ2-7, with TRBD1 matching over 8 bases. Unmatched junction bases numbered 3, after V lost 5 bases and J lost 3 bases. The CDR3 extends over 13 amino acids. Germline values: CDR1 WNHNN, CDR2 SYGVQD (reference sequence). The DNA for the CDR3 is TGCGCCAGCAGTACCGACAGGGGCTACGAGCAGTACTTC. Protein sequence: CASSTDRGYEQYF.

CDR3 region: CASSWTPGSQETQYF. For the CDR3, the DNA is TGCGCCAGCAGCTGGACCCCGGGCTCTCAAGAGACCCAGTACTTC. This chain uses TRBV5-1 with TRBJ2-5; D call uncertain. V lost 3 bases, J lost 2 bases, and 14 bases lay in between. Germline V lookup: CDR1 SGHRS, CDR2 YFSETQ. This CDR3 contains 15 residues. The full variable domain, completed using reference TRBV5-1 and TRBJ2-5, is KAGVTQTPRYLIKTRGQQVTLSCSPISGHRSVSWYQQTPGQGLQFLFEYFSETQRNKGNFPGRFSGRQFSNSRSEMNVSTLELGDSALYLCASSWTPGSQETQYFGPGTRLLVL.

This chain joins TRBV30 and TRBJ1-2; 7 bases match TRBD1. The CDR3 length is 16 residues. The germline CDR1 and CDR2 sequences are GTSNPN and SVGIG (reference sequence). Unmatched junction bases numbered 12, after V lost 2 bases and J lost 3 bases. CDR3 protein: CAWSSGRDSYYYGYTF. The CDR3 DNA sequence: TGTGCCTGGAGTTCAGGCCGGGACAGCTACTACTATGGCTACACCTTC.

The CDR3 protein is CASSSNGRAVNEQFF. The CDR3 nucleotides are TGTGCCAGCAGCTCCAACGGGAGGGCCGTGAATGAGCAGTTCTTC. This rearrangement joins TRBV11-2 to TRBJ2-1; TRBD2 matches at 8 bases. The CDR3 sequence is 15 residues long. Germline-derived CDR1 and CDR2 are SGHAT and FQNNGV. V was pared by 4 bases and J by 7 bases, with 9 bases of the junction left unmatched.